The 29 T cell receptor beta chains listed next were all sequenced from one sample in a study of B cell selection in AIRE deficiency. Clones were sequenced by immunoSEQ multiplex PCR, and TCRdb holds only the in-frame ones, with some missing. The sample contains roughly 25,000 clones, around 95% of which appear only once. Conventional CD4 T cells were sorted as CD4+CD127+ cells. Sequenced material: CD4+CD127+ conventional T cells sorted from PBMCs. All receptors derive from a human donor in good health.

The V gene is TRBV9, the J gene TRBJ1-2; 7 bases align to TRBD1. Germline V gene sequence: CDR1 SGDLS, CDR2 YYNGEE. The trim removed 4 bases at V and 6 bases at J, leaving 6 bases unmatched. The CDR3 spans 13 residues. DNA of the CDR3: TGTGCCAGCAGCTTGCGACAGGGTGATGGCTACACCTTC. It codes for CASSLRQGDGYTF.

The V call is TRBV2, the J call TRBJ1-6, with D perhaps matching TRBD1 (5 bases). Germline V gene lookup returns CDR1 SNHLY and CDR2 FYNNEI. CDR3 size: 13 residues. V was trimmed by 3 bases and J by 12 bases, leaving 12 bases between them. The CDR3 loop reads CASSEGPGVPLHF. The CDR3 DNA reads as TGTGCCAGCAGTGAGGGACCGGGGGTACCCCTCCACTTT.

The V call is TRBV5-1, the J call TRBJ2-3, with D perhaps TRBD1 (6 bases). The CDR3 consists of 17 residues. The germline CDR1 and CDR2 sequences are SGHRS and YFSETQ. Trimming left V 2 bases short and J 0 bases short, with 16 bases between. CDR3 protein: CASSLLLGTQSTDTQYF. CDR3 nucleotides: TGCGCCAGCAGCTTATTACTCGGGACACAAAGCACAGATACGCAGTATTTT.

This rearrangement joins TRBV2 to TRBJ2-3; the D gene could be TRBD1 or TRBD2 (5 bases each). CDR3 length: 14 amino acids. V gave up 7 bases and J gave up 5 bases, with 16 bases separating them. Per germline, CDR1 SNHLY and CDR2 FYNNEI. The CDR3 reads CASKVPGPLDTQYF. The CDR3 DNA follows: TGTGCCAGCAAGGTGCCGGGGCCTCTAGATACGCAGTATTTT.

On this clone itself: A read error may account for a junction end that differs from germline. The J gene is TRBJ1-4, the V gene TRBV5-1, with TRBD1 matching 9 bases. The CDR3 has 18 amino acids. Per the germline V gene, CDR1 is SGHRS and CDR2 is YFSETQ. The CDR3 loop is CARSLWGPTGGFNEKLFF. CDR3 in DNA: TGCGCCCGCAGCTTGTGGGGGCCGACAGGGGGGTTTAATGAAAAACTGTTTTTT.

J is TRBJ2-5 and V is TRBV29-1; 9 nucleotides agree with TRBD1. Per the germline V gene, CDR1 is SQVTM and CDR2 is ANQGSEA. CDR3 length: 17 residues. V was clipped by 3 bases and J by 2 bases; unmatched bases: 13. DNA for the CDR3: TGCAGCGTTGAGGGAAGGTCCGGGACAGGGTGGCAAGAGACCCAGTACTTC. It specifies CSVEGRSGTGWQETQYF.

The V gene is TRBV15, the J gene TRBJ2-3; weak D call: TRBD2 (6 bases). V was pared by 0 bases and J by 6 bases, with 7 bases between. Germline CDR1 LNHNV, CDR2 YYDKDF (reference sequence). CDR3 length: 13 amino acids. The CDR3 nucleotides are TGTGCCACCAGCAGAGATCGGGGGGATACGCAGTATTTT. Protein: CATSRDRGDTQYF. The variable domain in full, completed from reference TRBV15 and TRBJ2-3, reads DAMVIQNPRYQVTQFGKPVTLSCSQTLNHNVMYWYQQKSSQAPKLLFHYYDKDFNNEADTPDNFQSRRPNTSFCFLDIRSPGLGDTAMYLCATSRDRGDTQYFGPGTRLTVL.

The chain is built from TRBV6-4 and TRBJ1-2; D perhaps matches TRBD1 (6 bases). This CDR3 has 14 residues. Germline values: CDR1 MRHNA, CDR2 SNTAGT. V was cut by 5 bases and J by 9 bases, with 19 bases left in between. CDR3 residues: CASSSAGARGSYTF. The CDR3 DNA is TGTGCCAGCAGTTCCGCAGGGGCGCGGGGGAGCTACACCTTC.

The chain is built from TRBV4-1 and TRBJ2-4; no clear D. CDR3 length: 14 amino acids. Trimming pared 3 bases from V and 8 bases from J, leaving 14 bases between. In germline, CDR1 is MGHRA, CDR2 YSYEKL. In DNA, the CDR3 is TGCGCCAGCAGCCACACCCAGAATGGGGACATTCAGTACTTC. Translating gives CASSHTQNGDIQYF.

The chain carries TRBV28 and TRBJ2-7; D unresolved. CDR3 size: 11 residues. V was clipped by 4 bases and J by 2 bases, with 3 bases between them. Germline V gene lookup returns CDR1 MDHEN and CDR2 SYDVKM. The DNA of the CDR3 is TGTGCCAGCAGTTCTACCTACGAGCAGTACTTC. Amino acids: CASSSTYEQYF.

The chain couples TRBV19 to TRBJ2-2; 9 nucleotides match TRBD2. This CDR3 comprises 16 residues. V lost 8 bases, J lost 6 bases, and 13 bases stayed unmatched. Germline lookup yields CDR1 LNHDA and CDR2 SQIVND (reference sequence). The CDR3 sequence: CASGPFAGGMAGELFF. The CDR3 nucleotides read TGTGCCAGTGGCCCTTTCGCGGGAGGGATGGCCGGGGAGCTGTTTTTT.

This chain uses TRBV7-9 with TRBJ1-1; 7 nucleotides align to TRBD1. J lost 3 bases, V lost 3 bases, and 7 bases had no gene match. CDR3 size: 15 residues. Germline CDR1 SEHNR, CDR2 FQNEAQ (reference sequence). The CDR3, as DNA: TGTGCCAGCAGCTTGGGGGACAGACAATACACTGAAGCTTTCTTT. It codes for CASSLGDRQYTEAFF. Supplemented by reference TRBV7-9 and TRBJ1-1, the full variable domain reads DTGVSQNPRHKITKRGQNVTFRCDPISEHNRLYWYRQTLGQGPEFLTYFQNEAQLEKSRLLSDRFSAERPKGSFSTLEIQRTEQGDSAMYLCASSLGDRQYTEAFFGQGTRLTVV.

The chain has TRBV25-1 and TRBJ1-2, with unresolved D. The V end lost 3 bases, the J end lost 8 bases, and 13 bases lay between the germline ends. The CDR3 extends over 13 amino acids. Germline CDR1 and CDR2: MGHDK and SYGVNS. The CDR3 sequence: CASSEASPPGYTF. The DNA of the CDR3 is TGTGCCAGCAGTGAGGCGTCCCCTCCGGGCTACACCTTC.

This clone came up once. The V gene is TRBV5-4, the J gene TRBJ1-1, with D unresolved. The CDR3 extends over 12 amino acids. The V and J ends lost 2 bases and 6 bases respectively, with 8 bases between them. CDR1 and CDR2 from the germline V gene are SGHNT and YYREEE (reference sequence). The CDR3, as DNA: TGTGCCAGCAGCTTACTGACCGCTGAAGCTTTCTTT. Its protein product is CASSLLTAEAFF.

This chain connects TRBV14 to TRBJ1-1, with D uncertain. The CDR3 totals 13 residues. The V end lost 3 bases, the J end lost 3 bases, and 8 bases lay between the germline ends. Germline assignment: CDR1 SGHDN and CDR2 FVKESK. CDR3 sequence: CASSQGLYTEAFF. The DNA for the CDR3 is TGTGCCAGCAGCCAGGGTTTATACACTGAAGCTTTCTTT.

This chain links TRBV7-9 with TRBJ2-1; TRBD2 aligns across 7 bases. The CDR3 covers 16 residues. Germline V gives CDR1 SEHNR, CDR2 FQNEAQ (reference sequence). With V trimmed by 4 bases and J by 0 bases, 6 bases remained unmatched. CDR3: CASSSSAGSSYNEQFF. CDR3 coding DNA: TGTGCCAGCAGCTCATCAGCGGGAAGCTCCTACAATGAGCAGTTCTTC.

This clone was observed once. J is TRBJ2-7 and V is TRBV4-2; D gene unclear. This CDR3 comprises 14 residues. Germline assignment: CDR1 LGHNA and CDR2 YNFKEQ. V was pared by 5 bases and J by 0 bases, with 11 bases between. The CDR3 DNA sequence: TGTGCCAGCAGCGAAGGGATGAGCTCCTACGAGCAGTACTTC. It translates to CASSEGMSSYEQYF.

The chain carries TRBV5-5 and TRBJ2-7; 7 bases line up with TRBD1. This CDR3 contains 14 residues. Germline V gives CDR1 SGHKS, CDR2 YYEKEE (reference sequence). Trimming cost V 4 bases and J 4 bases; bases outside gene matches: 8. This CDR3 is CASSPRQGPYEQYF. CDR3 DNA sequence: TGTGCCAGCAGCCCTCGACAGGGTCCTTACGAGCAGTACTTC.

The chain joins TRBV11-1 to TRBJ1-3; D remains ambiguous. Trimming took off 5 bases at V and 0 bases at J, with 8 bases between the two ends. CDR1 is SGHAT and CDR2 is FQDESV in the germline V gene (reference sequence). This CDR3 contains 14 residues. The CDR3: CASSTALSGNTIYF. The CDR3 DNA is TGTGCCAGCAGCACCGCGCTCTCTGGAAACACCATATATTTT.

The chain carries TRBV6-5 and TRBJ1-5; no firm D call. The germline V and J ends were trimmed by 0 bases and 10 bases, with 10 bases remaining between them. The germline gives CDR1 MNHEY, CDR2 SVGAGI. The CDR3 runs 13 residues. The CDR3 region is CASSYSLGEPQHF. CDR3 nucleotide sequence: TGTGCCAGCAGTTACTCACTTGGGGAACCCCAGCATTTT.

This clone was seen a single time. The V call is TRBV6-1, the J call TRBJ2-3, with no clear D. CDR1 is MNHNS and CDR2 is SASEGT in the germline V gene. The CDR3 totals 12 residues. With 2 bases removed from V and 4 bases from J, the gap between germline ends came to 4 bases. Here the CDR3 DNA reads TGTGCCAGCAGTGAACTGGCAGATACGCAGTATTTT. It encodes CASSELADTQYF.

This clone was observed once. CDR3 sequence reads: CASSFWRGSSYNEQFF. The CDR3 nucleotides are TGTGCCAGCAGTTTCTGGCGGGGCAGCTCCTACAATGAGCAGTTCTTC. This rearrangement joins TRBV28 to TRBJ2-1; TRBD2 is a possible D gene (6 bases). The CDR3 has 16 residues. V shed 3 bases and J shed 0 bases, with 12 bases lying between them. In germline, CDR1 is MDHEN, CDR2 SYDVKM.

The chain uses TRBV30 and TRBJ1-6, with D possibly matching TRBD1 (5 bases). From germline, CDR1 is GTSNPN and CDR2 SVGIG (reference sequence). The CDR3 sequence is 14 residues long. V was trimmed by 1 base and J by 7 bases, leaving 11 bases between them. The CDR3 loop is CAWSGDGGNSPLHF. The DNA of the CDR3 is TGTGCCTGGAGTGGAGATGGGGGGAATTCACCCCTCCACTTT.

The chain links TRBV6-6 to TRBJ2-1; TRBD2 matches 7 bases. Germline values: CDR1 MNHNY, CDR2 SVGAGI (reference sequence). J lost 8 bases, V lost 3 bases, and 7 bases had no gene match. The CDR3 totals 14 residues. CDR3 in DNA: TGTGCCAGCAGTTATCGGGGAGGGCCCCATGAGCAGTTCTTC. Protein product: CASSYRGGPHEQFF.

The rearrangement links TRBV7-2 to TRBJ1-2, with D perhaps TRBD1 (5 bases). Trimming removed 2 bases from V and 8 bases from J, with 9 bases in between. The CDR3 contains 12 residues. Germline CDR1 and CDR2: SGHTA and FQGNSA. CDR3 protein: CASSLFGDGYTF. In DNA form, the CDR3 reads TGTGCCAGCAGCTTATTTGGGGACGGCTACACCTTC.

This clone came up once. V gene TRBV7-2 combines with J gene TRBJ2-7, with 7 bases aligning to TRBD2. The CDR3 contains 16 residues. CDR1 SGHTA and CDR2 FQGNSA come from the germline V gene. Trimming removed 5 bases from V and 2 bases from J; junction bases left unmatched: 12. The CDR3: CASSTRRQRGTYEQYF. DNA of the CDR3: TGTGCCAGCAGCACCCGTCGACAGCGGGGAACCTACGAGCAGTACTTC.

The V call is TRBV18, the J call TRBJ1-5; D remains ambiguous. This CDR3 spans 18 amino acids. Trimming removed 1 base at V and 0 bases at J, with 16 bases between. CDR1 is KGHSH and CDR2 is LQKENI in the germline V gene. The CDR3 reads CASSPQATTVYSNQPQHF. CDR3 DNA sequence: TGTGCCAGCTCACCACAGGCGACAACAGTTTATAGCAATCAGCCCCAGCATTTT. Together with reference TRBV18 and TRBJ1-5, the CDR3 gives the full variable domain: NAGVMQNPRHLVRRRGQEARLRCSPMKGHSHVYWYRQLPEEGLKFMVYLQKENIIDESGMPKERFSAEFPKEGPSILRIQQVVRGDSAAYFCASSPQATTVYSNQPQHFGDGTRLSIL.

The chain joins TRBV5-4 to TRBJ1-2; no clear D gene. The V and J ends lost 0 bases and 4 bases respectively, with 4 bases between them. This CDR3 spans 12 amino acids. From germline, CDR1 is SGHNT and CDR2 YYREEE (reference sequence). The CDR3 bases are TGTGCCAGCAGCTTGGACATCTATGGCTACACCTTC. Encoded protein: CASSLDIYGYTF.

This chain uses TRBV4-1 with TRBJ1-6; 10 bases fit TRBD1. This CDR3 has 15 residues. Per germline, CDR1 MGHRA and CDR2 YSYEKL. With 3 bases clipped from V and 7 bases from J, the junction kept 3 bases outside the gene matches. Here the CDR3 reads CASSQGQGTNSPLHF. CDR3 DNA: TGCGCCAGCAGCCAGGGACAGGGGACCAATTCACCCCTCCACTTT.